Sequencing of this T cell receptor beta chain was carried out in a study of blood T cell repertoires in COVID-19 (dated by TCRdb to the early 2020s). General notes on the study: Collaborator samples came from the United States, Italy and Spain and covered acute and convalescent phases of COVID-19. The material from the prospective study consisted of cDNA or gDNA derived from T cells, B-cell-depleted T cells, or PBMCs. Subjects who had been exposed to COVID-19, were actively infected with it, or had recovered from it provided the deeply sampled blood TCRbeta repertoires that made up the dataset. The repertoires were released in a freely available public database intended as a resource for research on the immune response to SARS-CoV-2. The samples were drawn from two sources: the first 160 participants of the ongoing ImmuneRACE study, and approximately 1,300 subjects contributed by 6 global collaborators. Nearly every sample came with metadata listing a de-identified subject ID, COVID-19 status, age in years and sex. HLA class I and class II types, where available, came from metadata supplied by the sample provider rather than from assay-based typing.

The immunoSEQ Assay, a bias-controlled multiplex PCR, was used to amplify TCRbeta CDR3 regions from genomic DNA. In the source study's methods: The number of nucleated cells in each sample was estimated from the amplification of reference gene primers within the assay. Sequence reads were collapsed and filtered to measure the absolute abundance of every unique TCRbeta CDR3 rearrangement. Productive Simpson clonality was computed per sample as the square root of Simpson's diversity index over productive rearrangements. In its TCRdb copy, this immuneACCESS table keeps in-frame sequences only and misses some clones. Where compared with another copy, unresolved V genes explain less than half of these, and the others have no known cause. Clone size and V and J calls were adopted from that table, with D and trimming inferred from the DNA. The sample yields about 35,000 clones; around 82% were counted once. Of the sample, 3% to 4% falls within the top ten clones.

Each collaborating institution followed its own protocols to collect whole blood in K2EDTA tubes. For TCRbeta analysis, collaborators shipped samples as frozen whole blood, isolated PBMCs, or DNA extracted from either of those sample types. With regard to this clone: Its antigen is not yet known. Per-base qualities were not stored, and no clone one base away is much larger.

The CDR3 covers 13 residues, taking in both the cysteine and the phenylalanine. Only the CDR3 DNA is retained, 39 bases long and in frame from the first base. Between the V and J ends, shortened by 4 bases and 7 bases respectively, the junction contains 14 bases. The germline V gene supplies CDR1 MDHEN and CDR2 SYDVKM. The study at large found these results: The amount of clinical and demographic metadata varied by source and participant and was provided uncurated.

This TCR was sampled from a man aged 50 to 60 with acute or convalescent COVID-19. Recombination joined TRBV28 with TRBJ2-7, with no D gene named confidently. Sequencing was done on a sample of peripheral blood. CDR3 sequence: CASSWAIATEQYF. The DNA reads TGTGCCAGCAGTTGGGCAATCGCCACAGAGCAGTACTTC.